This T cell receptor (beta chain) was recovered during a study of blood T cell repertoires in COVID-19. The assay was immunoSEQ multiplex PCR, and TCRdb's table has in-frame clones only and misses some. The sample shows over 70,000 clones, about 88% of them seen only once. This CDR3 is 12 amino acids long. The V and J ends lost 7 bases and 4 bases respectively, with 11 bases between them. Germline V lookup: CDR1 SQVTM, CDR2 ANQGSEA. This clone was recorded once. Seattle patient enrollment occurred during active infection, with longitudinal follow-up thereafter. J is TRBJ1-5 and V is TRBV29-1; D is perhaps TRBD1 (5 bases). The source of this sequence is a man aged 60 to 75 with COVID-19, enrolled during active disease. The sequencing input was peripheral blood. CDR3 region: CSAKTANQPQHF. The CDR3 DNA sequence: TGCAGCGCCAAGACAGCTAATCAGCCCCAGCATTTT.